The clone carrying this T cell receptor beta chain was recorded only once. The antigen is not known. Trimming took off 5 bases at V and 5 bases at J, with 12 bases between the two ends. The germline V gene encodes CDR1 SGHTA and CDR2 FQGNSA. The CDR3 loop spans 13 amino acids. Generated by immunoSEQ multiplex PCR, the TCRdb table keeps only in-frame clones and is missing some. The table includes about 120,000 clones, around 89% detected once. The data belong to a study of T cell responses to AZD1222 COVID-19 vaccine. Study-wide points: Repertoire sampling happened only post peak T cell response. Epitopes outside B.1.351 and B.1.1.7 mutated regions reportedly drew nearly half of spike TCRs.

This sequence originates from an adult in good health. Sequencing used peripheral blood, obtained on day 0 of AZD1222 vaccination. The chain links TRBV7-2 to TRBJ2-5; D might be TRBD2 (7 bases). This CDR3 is CASSGGAGETQYF. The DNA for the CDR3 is TGTGCCAGCAGCGGGGGGGCCGGGGAGACCCAGTACTTC.